The 32 T cell receptor beta chains below all came from one sample that was sequenced in a study of cytomegalovirus exposure and HLA in healthy donors. Here immunoSEQ multiplex PCR was the method, and the copy in TCRdb shows in-frame clones only, minus some. The data hold about 190,000 clones, with about 80% observed a single time. The source material was PBMCs. These receptors all stem from a man younger than 35 in good health and CMV-seropositive.

The CDR3 DNA reads as TGCGCCAGCAGCGAGGTCAGATCCGCAGATACGCAGTATTTT. This sequence encodes CASSEVRSADTQYF. The V gene is TRBV5-1, the J gene TRBJ2-3; no reliable D call. Per the germline V gene, CDR1 is SGHRS and CDR2 is YFSETQ. The CDR3 sequence is 14 residues long. V shed 4 bases and J shed 4 bases, with 13 bases lying between them. Based on the CDR3 plus reference TRBV5-1 and TRBJ2-3, the full variable domain is KAGVTQTPRYLIKTRGQQVTLSCSPISGHRSVSWYQQTPGQGLQFLFEYFSETQRNKGNFPGRFSGRQFSNSRSEMNVSTLELGDSALYLCASSEVRSADTQYFGPGTRLTVL.

This chain joins TRBV5-1 and TRBJ2-7; D perhaps matches TRBD1 (6 bases). The CDR3 covers 15 residues. The germline V gene has CDR1 SGHRS and CDR2 YFSETQ. Trimming cost V 0 bases and J 0 bases, with 10 bases left between them. For the CDR3, the DNA is TGCGCCAGCAGCTTGGCCCAGGGGTTCTCCTACGAGCAGTACTTC. It codes for CASSLAQGFSYEQYF.

This chain joins TRBV4-3 and TRBJ2-2, with 8 bases aligning to TRBD2. Germline CDR1 and CDR2: LGHNA and YSLEER. V shed 4 bases, J shed 5 bases, and the junction held 6 bases outside the gene matches. CDR3 length: 15 amino acids. CDR3 nucleotides: TGCGCCAGCAGCCTTAGCGGGGTTTTTACCGGGGAGCTGTTTTTT. Protein: CASSLSGVFTGELFF.

The genes are TRBV7-7 and TRBJ2-5, with a tentative D call TRBD1 (5 bases). Germline CDR1 SSHAT, CDR2 FNYEAQ (reference sequence). The CDR3 is 15 residues long. Trimming shortened V by 1 base and J by 3 bases, and 12 bases separated the two germline ends. This CDR3 reads CASSLGLQEKETQYF. In DNA form, the CDR3 reads TGTGCCAGCAGCTTAGGGCTACAGGAGAAAGAGACCCAGTACTTC.

This chain uses TRBV7-2 with TRBJ1-2; D remains ambiguous. The germline CDR1 and CDR2 sequences are SGHTA and FQGNSA. V lost 1 base and J lost 7, with 13 bases in between. CDR3 size: 14 residues. In DNA form, the CDR3 reads TGTGCCAGCAGCTTAGGGCGGGGTGTAAGTGGCTACACCTTC. Amino acid sequence: CASSLGRGVSGYTF.

This clone has more than one count but fewer than ten. The chain employs TRBV27 and TRBJ1-2, with D hard to call. The CDR3 is 11 amino acids. The germline gives CDR1 MNHEY, CDR2 SMNVEV (reference sequence). Between the trimmed V and J ends, which lost 7 bases and 2 bases, there was a span of 5 bases. The CDR3 spells CASKSNYGYTF. The CDR3 nucleotides are TGTGCCAGCAAATCGAACTATGGCTACACCTTC.

The chain has TRBV7-2 and TRBJ2-7; TRBD1 matches 8 bases. J was trimmed by 5 bases and V by 5 bases; bases with no gene match: 8. Germline V gene sequence: CDR1 SGHTA, CDR2 FQGNSA. This CDR3 spans 14 amino acids. CDR3 sequence reads: CASSVQGGPDEQYF. CDR3 in DNA: TGTGCCAGCAGCGTACAGGGGGGTCCCGACGAGCAGTACTTC.

V usage is TRBV13 and J usage is TRBJ2-1; unclear D gene. Germline assignment: CDR1 PRHDT and CDR2 FYEKMQ (reference sequence). Between the trimmed V and J ends, which lost 5 bases and 10 bases, there was a span of 18 bases. CDR3 length equals 14 residues. The CDR3 reads CASSVPSRRGEQFF. In DNA, the CDR3 is TGTGCCAGCAGCGTCCCTTCCCGTCGAGGAGAGCAGTTCTTC.

The V call is TRBV7-9, the J call TRBJ1-1; 7 bases align to TRBD1. Germline V CDR1 and CDR2: SEHNR, FQNEAQ (reference sequence). This CDR3 spans 14 amino acids. The V and J ends lost 3 bases and 4 bases, in that order; junction bases with no gene match: 5. The CDR3 is CASSLDRSSTEAFF. CDR3 coding DNA: TGTGCCAGCAGCTTGGACAGGTCGAGCACTGAAGCTTTCTTT. Looking up the rest from reference TRBV7-9 and TRBJ1-1 gives the full variable domain: DTGVSQNPRHKITKRGQNVTFRCDPISEHNRLYWYRQTLGQGPEFLTYFQNEAQLEKSRLLSDRFSAERPKGSFSTLEIQRTEQGDSAMYLCASSLDRSSTEAFFGQGTRLTVV.

The chain links TRBV6-1 to TRBJ2-3; the match to TRBD1 covers 8 bases. The germline gives CDR1 MNHNS, CDR2 SASEGT. This CDR3 is 16 amino acids long. V lost 2 bases to trimming and J lost 1 base; unmatched junction nucleotides: 5. The CDR3 DNA follows: TGTGCCAGCAGTGAAATTGGGGGACAGGGCACAGATACGCAGTATTTT. Protein sequence: CASSEIGGQGTDTQYF.

The chain uses TRBV4-3 and TRBJ1-4; TRBD1 aligns across 11 bases. This CDR3 comprises 17 residues. V shed 1 base and J 8 bases; nucleotides not matched to a gene: 9. Germline V gene data show CDR1 as LGHNA and CDR2 as YSLEER. The CDR3 DNA reads TGCGCCAGCAGCCAAGCCGTGGACAGGGGGCGGGGGGAAAAACTGTTTTTT. Protein: CASSQAVDRGRGEKLFF.

V and J are TRBV5-5 and TRBJ2-5; 7 bases match TRBD2. Germline CDR1 reads SGHKS; CDR2 reads YYEKEE (reference sequence). V trimming: 4 bases; J trimming: 5 bases; junction bases outside the gene matches: 5. This CDR3 is 13 amino acids long. The CDR3 spells CASSGGLDETQYF. The CDR3 nucleotides are TGTGCCAGCAGCGGCGGACTAGATGAGACCCAGTACTTC. The variable domain in full, completed from reference TRBV5-5 and TRBJ2-5, reads DAGVTQSPTHLIKTRGQQVTLRCSPISGHKSVSWYQQVLGQGPQFIFQYYEKEERGRGNFPDRFSARQFPNYSSELNVNALLLGDSALYLCASSGGLDETQYFGPGTRLLVL.

V gene TRBV27 combines with J gene TRBJ2-5; tentatively, D is TRBD1 (6 bases). This CDR3 is built from 14 residues. V lost 10 bases to trimming and J lost 2 bases, with 17 bases between them. In germline, CDR1 is MNHEY, CDR2 SMNVEV (reference sequence). The CDR3 sequence is CATQTGLGQETQYF. CDR3 coding DNA: TGTGCCACCCAGACAGGCTTGGGGCAAGAGACCCAGTACTTC.

The chain joins TRBV30 to TRBJ2-7; perhaps TRBD2 as D (5 bases). The CDR3 runs to 14 residues. Germline V gives CDR1 GTSNPN, CDR2 SVGIG (reference sequence). Trimming left V 1 base short and J 9 bases short, with 19 bases between. The CDR3 bases are TGTGCCTGGAGTGCCTTGTTCCCTAGCTTTTTGCAGTACTTC. This codes for CAWSALFPSFLQYF.

This clone was detected once. This chain links TRBV5-1 with TRBJ2-7; D not certain. Deletions cut 0 bases from V and 2 bases from J, with 9 bases between. The germline V gene encodes CDR1 SGHRS and CDR2 YFSETQ. The CDR3 is made up of 14 amino acids. CDR3 nucleotides: TGCGCCAGCAGCTTGGGGCTAGTCACCTACGAGCAGTACTTC. As protein: CASSLGLVTYEQYF. Looking up the rest from reference TRBV5-1 and TRBJ2-7 gives the full variable domain: KAGVTQTPRYLIKTRGQQVTLSCSPISGHRSVSWYQQTPGQGLQFLFEYFSETQRNKGNFPGRFSGRQFSNSRSEMNVSTLELGDSALYLCASSLGLVTYEQYFGPGTRLTVT.

In this sample, this clone turned up once. CDR3 coding DNA: TGTGCCAGCAGCCCCGGAGGGTACGAGCAGTACTTC. Residues: CASSPGGYEQYF. The rearrangement uses TRBV7-9 and TRBJ2-7; possibly TRBD2 for D (6 bases). This CDR3 comprises 12 residues. Germline V CDR1 and CDR2: SEHNR, FQNEAQ (reference sequence). Trimming shortened V by 5 bases and J by 4 bases, and 9 bases separated the two germline ends.

Only a few counts were recorded for this clone. V usage is TRBV30 and J usage is TRBJ2-2; D perhaps matches TRBD1 (6 bases). Trimming cost V 1 base and J 4 bases, with 10 bases left between them. The CDR3 is made up of 14 amino acids. Germline V CDR1 and CDR2: GTSNPN, SVGIG (reference sequence). The DNA for the CDR3 is TGTGCCTGGAGTGGCCAGGGGTCCACCGGGGAGCTGTTTTTT. Translated: CAWSGQGSTGELFF.

The chain is built from TRBV6-5 and TRBJ2-7, with 11 bases matching TRBD1. The CDR3 sequence is 14 residues long. The germline V gene has CDR1 MNHEY and CDR2 SVGAGI. V lost 2 bases and J lost 6; bases outside the gene matches: 3. The CDR3 DNA follows: TGTGCCAGCAGTTACGGACAGGGGGCGACCGAGCAGTACTTC. Amino acid sequence: CASSYGQGATEQYF.

This chain links TRBV20-1 with TRBJ2-3; tentative D call: TRBD2 (6 bases). The CDR3 spans 11 residues. V was trimmed by 6 bases and J by 4 bases, leaving 8 bases between them. Germline V gene sequence: CDR1 DFQATT, CDR2 SNEGSKA (reference sequence). CDR3 sequence reads: CSAEGADTQYF. CDR3 DNA: TGCAGTGCGGAGGGCGCAGATACGCAGTATTTT.

This sequence joins TRBV28 and TRBJ1-2; D may be TRBD1 (6 bases). CDR1 is MDHEN, CDR2 SYDVKM, per germline. Trimming left V 1 base short and J 5 bases short, with 14 bases between. The CDR3 sequence is 15 residues long. The CDR3 nucleotides read TGTGCCAGCAGTTTATCTGAACAGGGTCGTTATGGCTACACCTTC. Protein: CASSLSEQGRYGYTF.

The rearrangement joins TRBV18 to TRBJ2-7, with 10 bases aligning to TRBD2. V lost 1 base, J lost 5 bases, and 8 bases stayed unmatched. Per germline, CDR1 KGHSH and CDR2 LQKENI. This CDR3 spans 16 amino acids. CDR3 DNA: TGTGCCAGCTCACCACGATCTAGCGGGAGCGGGGACGAGCAGTACTTC. Amino acids: CASSPRSSGSGDEQYF.

This chain links TRBV9 with TRBJ2-7; 7 bases are a match to TRBD2. CDR1 SGDLS and CDR2 YYNGEE come from the germline V gene. V gave up 2 bases and J gave up 5 bases; unmatched junction bases: 7. This CDR3 region has 14 residues. In DNA, the CDR3 is TGTGCCAGCAGCGTTAGGTGGGAGGGGAACGAGCAGTACTTC. Residues: CASSVRWEGNEQYF.

The chain employs TRBV10-3 and TRBJ2-3; 7 bases line up with TRBD2. J lost 2 bases, V lost 0 bases, and 2 bases had no gene match. The germline CDR1 and CDR2 sequences are ENHRY and SYGVKD. This CDR3 has 15 residues. The CDR3 here is CAISESGGFTDTQYF. DNA for the CDR3: TGTGCCATCAGTGAGTCCGGGGGGTTCACAGATACGCAGTATTTT.

The chain has TRBV7-6 and TRBJ1-1, with D hard to call. Trimming pared 1 base from V and 2 bases from J, leaving 8 bases between. Germline values: CDR1 SGHVS, CDR2 FNYEAQ. This CDR3 comprises 14 residues. The CDR3 loop is CASSLGGVNTEAFF. The CDR3 DNA is TGTGCCAGCAGCTTAGGCGGAGTAAACACTGAAGCTTTCTTT.

The gene calls are TRBV6-5 and TRBJ2-5; no definite D call. CDR1 and CDR2 (germline): MNHEY, SVGAGI. The CDR3 is 14 amino acids. V was trimmed by 4 bases and J by 2 bases, leaving 11 bases between them. CDR3 DNA sequence: TGTGCCAGCAGTTCCGGCAGAGGTCAAGAGACCCAGTACTTC. It encodes CASSSGRGQETQYF.

The genes are TRBV2 and TRBJ2-1; TRBD2 matches at 13 bases. Germline CDR1 is SNHLY and CDR2 is FYNNEI. The CDR3 totals 15 residues. The junction had 10 bases not matched to a gene; V was cut back by 6 bases and J by 11 bases. The CDR3 DNA reads as TGTGCCAGCAGAGGAGGACTAGCGGGAGCCGGACAGCAGTTCTTC. Protein sequence: CASRGGLAGAGQQFF.

V is TRBV9 and J is TRBJ1-1; the D is unclear. The V gene's germline CDR1 is SGDLS and CDR2 YYNGEE. V lost 3 bases to trimming and J lost 2 bases, with 14 bases between them. The CDR3 has 15 amino acids. Written as DNA, the CDR3 is TGTGCCAGCAGCGCTCTCCCAGGATTAAACACTGAAGCTTTCTTT. This translates into CASSALPGLNTEAFF.

The chain is built from TRBV6-1 and TRBJ2-3, with D perhaps TRBD2 (7 bases). The CDR3 has 15 amino acids. Trimming shortened V by 5 bases and J by 6 bases, and 18 bases separated the two germline ends. In germline, CDR1 is MNHNS, CDR2 SASEGT. The CDR3, as DNA: TGTGCCAGCAGTATGGGGGGCGGGAGCTACGATACGCAGTATTTT. Protein sequence: CASSMGGGSYDTQYF.

V gene TRBV6-5 combines with J gene TRBJ2-1; D might be TRBD2 (6 bases). Germline values: CDR1 MNHEY, CDR2 SVGAGI. Trimming cost V 2 bases and J 8 bases, with 10 bases left between them. This CDR3 comprises 13 residues. The CDR3 DNA is TGTGCCAGCAGTTACCTAGGGGAGGATGAGCAGTTCTTC. Translating it yields CASSYLGEDEQFF.

The chain uses TRBV4-3 and TRBJ2-7; no clear D gene. CDR1 and CDR2 from the germline V gene are LGHNA and YSLEER. Deletions cut 0 bases from V and 2 bases from J, with 8 bases between. The CDR3 covers 14 residues. This chain's CDR3 is CASSQDRGAYEQYF. As DNA, the CDR3 is TGCGCCAGCAGCCAAGATCGCGGAGCCTACGAGCAGTACTTC.

For the CDR3, the DNA is TGTGCCTGGACCCTAGCGGGAATGTATGAGCAGTACTTC. Translated: CAWTLAGMYEQYF. The chain employs TRBV30 and TRBJ2-7; 9 bases fit TRBD2. V was clipped by 4 bases and J by 7 bases; unmatched bases: 8. CDR3 size: 13 residues. Germline loops: CDR1 GTSNPN, CDR2 SVGIG (reference sequence).

This clone was seen a few times. The chain employs TRBV19 and TRBJ2-7, with D possibly being TRBD1 (6 bases). There are 14 residues in the CDR3. CDR1 and CDR2 from the germline V gene are LNHDA and SQIVND (reference sequence). Trimming pared 6 bases from V and 1 base from J, leaving 13 bases between. The CDR3 DNA follows: TGTGCCAGTAGGGGGGACACAGGATCCTACGAGCAGTACTTC. This gives the protein CASRGDTGSYEQYF.